The T cell receptor (beta chain) under discussion was sequenced for a study of control samples from healthy donors and cancer patients. Generated by immunoSEQ multiplex PCR, the TCRdb table keeps only in-frame clones and is missing some. Of some 94,000 clones in the sample, about 89% are singletons; the top ten hold about 8.6%. Trimming removed 0 bases from V and 0 bases from J, with 7 bases in between. Germline lookup yields CDR1 SGHRS and CDR2 YFSETQ. The CDR3 is 16 residues long. This sequence joins TRBV5-1 and TRBJ1-6; D is unclear. This TCR derives from a woman aged 45-65 years with colorectal cancer. Sequenced: PBMCs. CDR3 DNA sequence: TGCGCCAGCAGCTTGGCCGGGAGCTCCTATAATTCACCCCTCCACTTT. Translated, it gives CASSLAGSSYNSPLHF.